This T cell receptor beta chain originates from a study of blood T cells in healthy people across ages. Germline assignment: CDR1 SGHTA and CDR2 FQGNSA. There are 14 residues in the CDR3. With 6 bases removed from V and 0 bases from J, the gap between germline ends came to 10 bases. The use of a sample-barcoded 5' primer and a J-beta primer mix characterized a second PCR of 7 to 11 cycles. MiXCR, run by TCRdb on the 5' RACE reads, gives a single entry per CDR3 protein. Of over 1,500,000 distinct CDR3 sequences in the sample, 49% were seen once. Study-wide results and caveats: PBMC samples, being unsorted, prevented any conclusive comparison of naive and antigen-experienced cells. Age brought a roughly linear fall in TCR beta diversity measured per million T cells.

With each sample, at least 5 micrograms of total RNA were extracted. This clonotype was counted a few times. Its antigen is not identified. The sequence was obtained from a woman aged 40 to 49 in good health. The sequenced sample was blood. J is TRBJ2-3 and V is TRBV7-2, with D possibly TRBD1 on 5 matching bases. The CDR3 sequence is CASRQGHSTDTQYF. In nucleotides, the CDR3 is TGTGCCAGCAGACAAGGACATAGCACAGATACGCAGTATTTT.